This T cell receptor beta chain came from a study of Tregs in tolerant kidney transplant recipients. Study-wide findings and caveats: No direct test of biological reproducibility was done here.

V trimming: 5 bases; J trimming: 8 bases; junction bases outside the gene matches: 5. Germline V gene data show CDR1 as SEHNR and CDR2 as FQNEAQ (reference sequence). The CDR3 sequence is 12 residues long. In this sample, this clone turned up once. No antigen is known for it. Thawed PBMCs were FACS-sorted into unstimulated CD4+CD25+CD127- regulatory T cells, CD4+CD25- non-regulatory cells, CD4 and CD8 cells. Clones were sequenced by immunoSEQ multiplex PCR, and TCRdb holds only the in-frame ones, with some missing. This table has approximately 98,000 clones, roughly 89% appearing once. This chain uses TRBV7-9 with TRBJ1-2; 7 nucleotides align to TRBD1. The receptor was isolated from a human donor who received a combined kidney and bone marrow transplant. The sequencing here drew on CD4+ T cells from blood, taken before the transplant. CDR3 sequence reads: CASSGDRYGYTF. CDR3 nucleotide sequence: TGTGCCAGCAGCGGGGACAGATACGGCTACACCTTC.